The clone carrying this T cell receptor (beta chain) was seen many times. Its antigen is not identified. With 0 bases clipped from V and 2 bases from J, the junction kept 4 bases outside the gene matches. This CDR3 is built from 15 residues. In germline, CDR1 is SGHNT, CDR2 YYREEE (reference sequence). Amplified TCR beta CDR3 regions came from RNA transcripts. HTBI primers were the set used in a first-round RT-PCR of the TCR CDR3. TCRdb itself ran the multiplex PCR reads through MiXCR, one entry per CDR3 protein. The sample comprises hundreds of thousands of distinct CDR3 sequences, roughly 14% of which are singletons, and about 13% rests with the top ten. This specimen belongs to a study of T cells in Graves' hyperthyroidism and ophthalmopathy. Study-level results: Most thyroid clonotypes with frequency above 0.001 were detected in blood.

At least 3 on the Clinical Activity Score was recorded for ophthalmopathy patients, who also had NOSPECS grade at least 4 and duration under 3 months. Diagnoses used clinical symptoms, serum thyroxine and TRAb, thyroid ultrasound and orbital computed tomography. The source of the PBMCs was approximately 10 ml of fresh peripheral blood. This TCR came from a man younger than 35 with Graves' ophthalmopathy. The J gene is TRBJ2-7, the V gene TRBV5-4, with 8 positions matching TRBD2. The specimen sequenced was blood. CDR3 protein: CASSLGGRGAYEQYF. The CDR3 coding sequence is TGTGCCAGCAGCTTGGGCGGGCGGGGGGCCTACGAGCAGTACTTC.